This T cell receptor beta chain is drawn from a study of shared clonotypes between healthy human individuals. In the study overall: The donors, two women and a few men, were aged 18 to 49. Study-level points and caveats: Researchers found naive subsets generally carried larger estimated richness than memory subsets.

Germline lookup yields CDR1 SGHTA and CDR2 FQGNSA. CDR3 size: 14 residues. Trimming cost V 5 bases and J 5 bases, with 14 bases left between them. The donors, all of them Caucasian adults, lived in Nashville, Tennessee. Sorted-subset replicate PCR reactions contained 200 to 250 ng DNA, corresponding to about 30,000 T cell genomes. Only in-frame clones appear in the TCRdb table, and some are missing; sequencing was by immunoSEQ multiplex PCR. The table has roughly 1,500,000 clones, 98% seen once. A note on this clone: Its target is not known.

V and J are TRBV7-2 and TRBJ2-3; perhaps TRBD1 as D (6 bases). Sequencing used naive CD4+ T cells sorted from blood. Regarding subset: CD45RA+ positively selected. The origin of this receptor is a man younger than 40 in good health. The CDR3 DNA follows: TGTGCCAGCAGCGGGGTCCTAGGGGGAGATACGCAGTATTTT. Amino acid sequence: CASSGVLGGDTQYF.